The 15 T cell receptor beta chains below come from one sample, sequenced in a study of shared clonotypes between healthy human individuals. Only CD45RO-negative cells positively selected for CCR7 counted as naive CD8 cells, so terminally differentiated effector memory CD45RA+ cells were excluded. Assay used: immunoSEQ multiplex PCR; TCRdb lists only in-frame clones, some missing. This table holds hundreds of thousands of clones, roughly 95% found once. The material sequenced was naive CD8+ T cells sorted from blood. The source is a woman in her twenties or thirties in good health.

This clone appeared once. This chain joins TRBV28 and TRBJ2-7; 7 bases align to TRBD1. The CDR3 has 17 amino acids. Germline CDR1 is MDHEN and CDR2 is SYDVKM. Germline trimming cut 3 bases from V and 2 bases from J; bases unmatched to any gene: 13. The CDR3 here is CASSFGFGQVAPYEQYF. In DNA, the CDR3 is TGTGCCAGCAGTTTCGGGTTCGGACAGGTTGCCCCCTACGAGCAGTACTTC.

The chain carries TRBV6-1 and TRBJ1-5; 10 nucleotides match TRBD1. The CDR3 extends over 16 amino acids. CDR1 MNHNS and CDR2 SASEGT come from the germline V gene. Losses at the gene ends were 4 bases for V and 4 bases for J; bases not matched to a gene: 7. The CDR3: CASSGEDRGDNQPQHF. CDR3 in DNA: TGTGCCAGCAGTGGAGAGGACAGGGGGGATAATCAGCCCCAGCATTTT.

The chain links TRBV28 to TRBJ2-3; 7 bases match TRBD1. CDR1 and CDR2 from the germline V gene are MDHEN and SYDVKM. The V segment lost 6 bases and the J segment 2 bases; nucleotides outside the gene matches: 2. The CDR3 consists of 13 residues. CDR3 loop: CASRTGNTDTQYF. The DNA of the CDR3 is TGTGCCAGCAGGACAGGGAACACAGATACGCAGTATTTT.

The chain links TRBV10-3 to TRBJ2-7, with D unclear. Germline values: CDR1 ENHRY, CDR2 SYGVKD. The CDR3 runs 14 residues. V was pared by 2 bases and J by 5 bases, with 13 bases between. Written as DNA, the CDR3 is TGTGCCATCAGTGAGGGTGGGCTCCTTGACGAGCAGTACTTC. It codes for CAISEGGLLDEQYF.

The chain uses TRBV13 and TRBJ2-7, with D perhaps assigned TRBD1 or TRBD2 (5 bases each). Germline V gives CDR1 PRHDT, CDR2 FYEKMQ (reference sequence). Trimming removed 5 bases at V and 6 bases at J, with 11 bases between. This CDR3 spans 12 amino acids. The CDR3 spells CASSPQGAEQYF. CDR3 nucleotides: TGTGCCAGCAGCCCCCAGGGAGCCGAGCAGTACTTC.

The rearrangement joins TRBV28 to TRBJ2-1; D is undetermined. The CDR3 is made up of 15 amino acids. V lost 3 bases, J lost 6 bases, and 15 bases lay in between. CDR1 is MDHEN and CDR2 is SYDVKM in the germline V gene. CDR3 protein: CASSFEHGPINEQFF. The CDR3 DNA follows: TGTGCCAGCAGTTTTGAACATGGGCCCATCAATGAGCAGTTCTTC.

This chain joins TRBV5-1 and TRBJ2-7; D may be TRBD1 or TRBD2 (5 bases each). The germline V gene encodes CDR1 SGHRS and CDR2 YFSETQ. The CDR3 is 14 amino acids. V was trimmed by 4 bases and J by 3 bases, leaving 14 bases between them. CDR3 DNA sequence: TGCGCCAGCAGCCTCCGGGACGGGGACTACGAGCAGTACTTC. It codes for CASSLRDGDYEQYF.

The V and J genes are TRBV2 and TRBJ2-2; TRBD2 matches at 9 bases. The CDR3 runs to 14 residues. The junction had 1 base not matched to a gene; V was cut back by 4 bases and J by 4 bases. Germline V lookup: CDR1 SNHLY, CDR2 FYNNEI. CDR3 sequence reads: CASSGTSATGELFF. The CDR3 bases are TGTGCCAGCAGTGGGACTAGCGCCACCGGGGAGCTGTTTTTT.

This rearrangement joins TRBV5-4 to TRBJ2-2; 7 positions agree with TRBD1. Unmatched junction bases numbered 4, after V lost 1 base and J lost 4 bases. The CDR3 runs 15 residues. The germline CDR1 and CDR2 sequences are SGHNT and YYREEE (reference sequence). CDR3 sequence reads: CASSLYRGPTGELFF. The CDR3, as DNA: TGTGCCAGCAGCTTGTATAGGGGGCCCACCGGGGAGCTGTTTTTT.

The chain joins TRBV7-9 to TRBJ2-7; 11 bases line up with TRBD1. Trimming took 4 bases from V and 2 from J; bases not matched to a gene: 7. The CDR3 has 16 amino acids. Germline values: CDR1 SEHNR, CDR2 FQNEAQ (reference sequence). In DNA, the CDR3 is TGTGCCAGCAGCTCCCCTAAGGGACAGGGGGCCTACGAGCAGTACTTC. Protein: CASSSPKGQGAYEQYF. Full variable domain (remainder filled in from reference TRBV7-9 and TRBJ2-7): DTGVSQNPRHKITKRGQNVTFRCDPISEHNRLYWYRQTLGQGPEFLTYFQNEAQLEKSRLLSDRFSAERPKGSFSTLEIQRTEQGDSAMYLCASSSPKGQGAYEQYFGPGTRLTVT.

The chain joins TRBV27 to TRBJ1-1; no firm D call. Trimming cost V 2 bases and J 1 base, with 11 bases left between them. CDR3 length: 15 residues. The V gene's germline CDR1 is MNHEY and CDR2 SMNVEV (reference sequence). As DNA, the CDR3 is TGTGCCAGCAGTTTAGGAAGTTCGGGGAACACTGAAGCTTTCTTT. It translates to CASSLGSSGNTEAFF.

The chain has TRBV27 and TRBJ1-4; D not certain. V was trimmed by 5 bases and J by 0 bases, leaving 10 bases between them. The CDR3 contains 15 residues. Germline lookup yields CDR1 MNHEY and CDR2 SMNVEV (reference sequence). The CDR3 sequence: CASSLQLATNEKLFF. The CDR3 DNA sequence: TGTGCCAGCAGTCTACAGCTAGCAACTAATGAAAAACTGTTTTTT.

V and J are TRBV7-9 and TRBJ1-2, with D unclear. The CDR3 has 15 amino acids. Germline CDR1 SEHNR, CDR2 FQNEAQ (reference sequence). V was clipped by 1 base and J by 2 bases, with 11 bases between them. The CDR3: CASSLVGSLNYGYTF. Here the CDR3 DNA reads TGTGCCAGCAGCTTAGTGGGCAGTCTAAACTATGGCTACACCTTC.

The chain combines TRBV29-1 with TRBJ2-1; possible D gene TRBD2, 6 bases. V dropped 5 bases and J dropped 0 bases, with 8 bases sitting between them. The CDR3 extends over 13 amino acids. Germline V lookup: CDR1 SQVTM, CDR2 ANQGSEA. CDR3 nucleotides: TGCAGCGTTCCCGGGAGCTCCTACAATGAGCAGTTCTTC. Amino acids: CSVPGSSYNEQFF.

This chain links TRBV10-3 with TRBJ2-7; either TRBD1 or TRBD2 may fit D (6 bases each). Looked up from germline, CDR1 is ENHRY and CDR2 is SYGVKD. V gave up 4 bases and J gave up 3 bases, with 10 bases separating them. This CDR3 contains 13 residues. This CDR3 is CAISGGGGYEQYF. The CDR3 coding sequence is TGTGCCATCAGTGGAGGAGGGGGCTACGAGCAGTACTTC.